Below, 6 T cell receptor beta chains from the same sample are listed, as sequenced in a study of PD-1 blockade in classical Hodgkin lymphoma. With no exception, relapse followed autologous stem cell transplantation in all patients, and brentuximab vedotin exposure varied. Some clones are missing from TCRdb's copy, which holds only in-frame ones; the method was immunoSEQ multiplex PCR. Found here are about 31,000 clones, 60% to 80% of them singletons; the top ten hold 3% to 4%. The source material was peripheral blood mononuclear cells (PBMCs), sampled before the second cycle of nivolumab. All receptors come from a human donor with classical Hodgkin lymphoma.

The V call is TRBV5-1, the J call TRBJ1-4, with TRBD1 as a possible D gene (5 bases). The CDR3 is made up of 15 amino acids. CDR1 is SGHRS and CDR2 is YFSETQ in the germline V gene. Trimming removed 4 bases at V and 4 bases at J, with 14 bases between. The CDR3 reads CASSPNRDLNEKLFF. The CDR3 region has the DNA TGCGCCAGCAGCCCCAACCGGGACCTTAATGAAAAACTGTTTTTT.

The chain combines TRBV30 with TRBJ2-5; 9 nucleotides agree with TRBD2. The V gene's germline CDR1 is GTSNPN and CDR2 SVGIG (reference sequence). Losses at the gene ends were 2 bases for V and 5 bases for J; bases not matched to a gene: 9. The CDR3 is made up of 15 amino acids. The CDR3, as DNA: TGTGCCTGGAGTCGTTCTCTCGGACTAGCGGAGACCCAGTACTTC. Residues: CAWSRSLGLAETQYF. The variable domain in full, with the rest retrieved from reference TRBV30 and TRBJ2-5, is SQTIHQWPATLVQPVGSPLSLECTVEGTSNPNLYWYRQAAGRGLQLLFYSVGIGQISSEVPQNLSASRPQDRQFILSSKKLLLSDSGFYLCAWSRSLGLAETQYFGPGTRLLVL.

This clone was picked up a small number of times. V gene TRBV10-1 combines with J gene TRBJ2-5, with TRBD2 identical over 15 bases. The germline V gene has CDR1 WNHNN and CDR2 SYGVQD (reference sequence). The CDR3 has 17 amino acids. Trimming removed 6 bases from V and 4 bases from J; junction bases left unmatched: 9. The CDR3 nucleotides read TGCGCCAGCAGCAATGGACTAGCGGGGGGGCCTGGAGAGACCCAGTACTTC. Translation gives CASSNGLAGGPGETQYF.

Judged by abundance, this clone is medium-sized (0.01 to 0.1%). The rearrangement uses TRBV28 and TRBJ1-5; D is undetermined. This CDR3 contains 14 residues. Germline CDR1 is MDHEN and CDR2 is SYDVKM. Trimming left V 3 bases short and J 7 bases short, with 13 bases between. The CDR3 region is CASSFRQVMQPQHF. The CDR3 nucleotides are TGTGCCAGCAGTTTTCGGCAGGTAATGCAGCCCCAGCATTTT.

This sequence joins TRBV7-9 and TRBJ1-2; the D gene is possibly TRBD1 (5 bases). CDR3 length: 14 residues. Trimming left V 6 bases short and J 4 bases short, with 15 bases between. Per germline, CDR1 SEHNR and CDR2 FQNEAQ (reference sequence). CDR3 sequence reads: CASSPSGGSYGYTF. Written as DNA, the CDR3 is TGTGCCAGCAGTCCATCGGGGGGTAGCTATGGCTACACCTTC.

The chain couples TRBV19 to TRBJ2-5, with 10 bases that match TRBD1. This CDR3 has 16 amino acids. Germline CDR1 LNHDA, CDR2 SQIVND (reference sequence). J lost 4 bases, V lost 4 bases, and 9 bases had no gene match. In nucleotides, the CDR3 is TGTGCCAGTAGTAACCGACAGGGGGCTGTGGTAGAGACCCAGTACTTC. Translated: CASSNRQGAVVETQYF.